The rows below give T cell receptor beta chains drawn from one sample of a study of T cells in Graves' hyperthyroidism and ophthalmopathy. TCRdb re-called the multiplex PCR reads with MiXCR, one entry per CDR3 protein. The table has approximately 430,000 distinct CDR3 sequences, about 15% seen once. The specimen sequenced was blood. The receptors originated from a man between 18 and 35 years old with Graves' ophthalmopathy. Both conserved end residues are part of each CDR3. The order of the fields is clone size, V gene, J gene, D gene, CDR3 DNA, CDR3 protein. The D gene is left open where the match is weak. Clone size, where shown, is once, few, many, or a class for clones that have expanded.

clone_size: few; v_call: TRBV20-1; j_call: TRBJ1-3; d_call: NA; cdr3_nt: TGCAGCGTTAGGGTATCTGGAAACACCATATATTTT; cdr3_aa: CSVRVSGNTIYF
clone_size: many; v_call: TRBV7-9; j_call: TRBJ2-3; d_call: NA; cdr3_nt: TGTGCCAGCAGCCCAGAAAATACGCAGTATTTT; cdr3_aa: CASSPENTQYF
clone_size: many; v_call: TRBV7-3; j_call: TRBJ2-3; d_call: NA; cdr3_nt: TGTGCCAGCAGCTTAACGGGTACAGATACGCAGTATTTT; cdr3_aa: CASSLTGTDTQYF
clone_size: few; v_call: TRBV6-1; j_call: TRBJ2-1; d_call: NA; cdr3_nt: TGTGCCAGCAGTCCTCAGCCGACAGTCTCCTACAATGAGCAGTTCTTC; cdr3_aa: CASSPQPTVSYNEQFF
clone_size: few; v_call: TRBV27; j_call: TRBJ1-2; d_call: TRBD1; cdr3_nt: TGTGCCAGCAGAACCGCAGGGGGCACTGGCTACACCTTC; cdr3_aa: CASRTAGGTGYTF
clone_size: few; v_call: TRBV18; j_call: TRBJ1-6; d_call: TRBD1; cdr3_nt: TGTGCCAGCTCACTACCGACAGGGTGGAATTCACCCCTCCACTTT; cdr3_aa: CASSLPTGWNSPLHF
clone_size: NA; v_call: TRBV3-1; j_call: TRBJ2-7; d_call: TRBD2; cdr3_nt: TGTGCCAGCAGCCAATGGAGCCCTAGCGGGATGGGCTACGAGCAGTACTTC; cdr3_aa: CASSQWSPSGMGYEQYF
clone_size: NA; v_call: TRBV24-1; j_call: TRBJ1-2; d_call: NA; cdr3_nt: TGTGCCACCAGTGAAACAGTCCTCGATGGCTACACCTTC; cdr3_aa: CATSETVLDGYTF
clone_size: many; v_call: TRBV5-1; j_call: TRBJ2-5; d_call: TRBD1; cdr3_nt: TGCGCCAGCAGCTTCTCGGGACAGGGGGGAGAGACCCAGTACTTC; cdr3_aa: CASSFSGQGGETQYF
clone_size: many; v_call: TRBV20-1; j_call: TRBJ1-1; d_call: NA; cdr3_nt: TGCAGTGCTAGAGCACCGCAGGGGCTTAACACTGAAGCTTTCTTT; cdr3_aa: CSARAPQGLNTEAFF
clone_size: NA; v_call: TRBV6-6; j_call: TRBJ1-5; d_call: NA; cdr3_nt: TGTGCCAGCAGTTACGGACAGCCTAATCAGCTCCAGCATTTT; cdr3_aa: CASSYGQPNQLQHF
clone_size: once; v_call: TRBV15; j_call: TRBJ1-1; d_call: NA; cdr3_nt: TGTGCCACCAGCGGCTGGGACGTGAACACTGAAGCTTTCTTT; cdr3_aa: CATSGWDVNTEAFF
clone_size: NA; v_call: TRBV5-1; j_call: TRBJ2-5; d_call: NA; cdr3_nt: TGCGCCAGCACCGAGGAGGCAGGCGAAGTAGAGACCCAGTACTTC; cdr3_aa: CASTEEAGEVETQYF
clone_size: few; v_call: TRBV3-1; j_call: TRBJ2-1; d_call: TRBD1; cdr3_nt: TGTGCCAGCAGCCAGGGGACAGGGAGCTCCTACAATGAGCAGTTCTTC; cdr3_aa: CASSQGTGSSYNEQFF
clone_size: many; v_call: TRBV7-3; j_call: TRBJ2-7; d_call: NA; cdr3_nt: TGTGCCAGCAGCCCTCTAGGAGGCGAGCAGTACTTC; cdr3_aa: CASSPLGGEQYF
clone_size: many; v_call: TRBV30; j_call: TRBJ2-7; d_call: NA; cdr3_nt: TGTGCCTGGAGTGCTCGGGACTACGAGCAGTACTTC; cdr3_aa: CAWSARDYEQYF
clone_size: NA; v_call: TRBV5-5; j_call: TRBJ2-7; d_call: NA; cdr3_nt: TGTGCCAGCAGCTTTCCAGGGTCCCTCGCCTACGAGCAGTACTTC; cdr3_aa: CASSFPGSLAYEQYF
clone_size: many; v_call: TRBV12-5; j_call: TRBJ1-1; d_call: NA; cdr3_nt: TGTGCTAGTGGGGGGGACATCAACACTGAAGCTTTCTTT; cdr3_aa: CASGGDINTEAFF
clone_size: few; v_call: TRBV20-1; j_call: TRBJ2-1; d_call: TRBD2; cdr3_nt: TGCAGTGCAAAGCGGGGGGTTCTGGGGCAGTTCTTC; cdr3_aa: CSAKRGVLGQFF
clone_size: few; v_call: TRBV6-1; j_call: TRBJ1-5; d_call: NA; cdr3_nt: TGTGCGGCCGGGGAGGATCAGCCCCAGCATTTT; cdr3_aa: CAAGEDQPQHF
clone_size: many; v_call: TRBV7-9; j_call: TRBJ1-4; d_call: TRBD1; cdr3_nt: TGTGCCAGCAGCCTCCGGGACAGTACAACTAATGAAAAACTGTTTTTT; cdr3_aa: CASSLRDSTTNEKLFF
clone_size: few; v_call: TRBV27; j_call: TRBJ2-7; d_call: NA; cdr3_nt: TGTGCCAGCAAAAAGGGGAGGGACATCGTCTCCTACGAGCAGTACTTC; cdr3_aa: CASKKGRDIVSYEQYF
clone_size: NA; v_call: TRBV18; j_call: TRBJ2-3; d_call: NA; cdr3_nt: TGTGCCAGCTCACCGTACCCTCCTGAGAAGGGAGATACGCAGTATTTT; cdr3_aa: CASSPYPPEKGDTQYF
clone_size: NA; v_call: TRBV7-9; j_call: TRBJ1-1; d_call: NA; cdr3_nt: TGTGCCAGCAGCTTAGGGTTCCCGGCGCTGAACACTGAAGCTTTCTTT; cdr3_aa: CASSLGFPALNTEAFF
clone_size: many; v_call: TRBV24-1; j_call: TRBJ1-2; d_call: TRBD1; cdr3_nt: TGTGCCACCAGTGACCCGGGACAGAAGCATGGCTACACCTTC; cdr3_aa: CATSDPGQKHGYTF
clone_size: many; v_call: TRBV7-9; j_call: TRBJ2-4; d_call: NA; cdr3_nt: TGTGCCAGCAGCTTGGGACCGGGCATTCAGTACTTC; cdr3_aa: CASSLGPGIQYF
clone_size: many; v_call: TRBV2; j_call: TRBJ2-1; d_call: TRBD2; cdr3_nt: TGTGCCAGCAGCGCCGGGACTAGCGGCTACAATGAGCAGTTCTTC; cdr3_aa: CASSAGTSGYNEQFF
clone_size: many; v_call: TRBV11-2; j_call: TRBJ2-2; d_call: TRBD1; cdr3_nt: TGTGCCAGCAGCCGGGACAGGGCGGCCGGGGAGCTGTTTTTT; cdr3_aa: CASSRDRAAGELFF
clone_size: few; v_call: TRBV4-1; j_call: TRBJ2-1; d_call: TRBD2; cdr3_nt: TGCGCCAGCAGCCATGGACTAGATCCTATTAATGAGCAGTTCTTC; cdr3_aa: CASSHGLDPINEQFF
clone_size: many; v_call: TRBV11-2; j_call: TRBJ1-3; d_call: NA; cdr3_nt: TGTGCCAGCAGGACAGCTGGCTCTGGAAACACCATATATTTT; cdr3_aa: CASRTAGSGNTIYF
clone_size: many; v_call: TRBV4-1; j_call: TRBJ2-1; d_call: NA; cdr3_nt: TGCGCCAGCAGCCAAGAATCGGTAGGACTCCCTTGGAATGAGCAGTTCTTC; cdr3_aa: CASSQESVGLPWNEQFF
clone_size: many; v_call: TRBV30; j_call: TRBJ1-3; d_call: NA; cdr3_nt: TGTGCCTGGAGTGTCAGGGCAAGCTCTGGAAACACCATATATTTT; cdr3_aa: CAWSVRASSGNTIYF
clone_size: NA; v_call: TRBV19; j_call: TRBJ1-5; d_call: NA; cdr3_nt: TGTGCCAGTAGTACAGATCACGTCCTTAGCAATCAGCCCCAGCATTTT; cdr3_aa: CASSTDHVLSNQPQHF
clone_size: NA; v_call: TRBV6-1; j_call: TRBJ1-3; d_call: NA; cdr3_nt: TGTGCCAGCAGCCCCTACCGAACCTCTGGAAACACCATATATTTT; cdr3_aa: CASSPYRTSGNTIYF
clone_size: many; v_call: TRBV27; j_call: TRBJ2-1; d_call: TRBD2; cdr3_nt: TGTGCCAGCAGTAGTAAGCGGGGAGTATCCTACAATGAGCAGTTCTTC; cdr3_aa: CASSSKRGVSYNEQFF
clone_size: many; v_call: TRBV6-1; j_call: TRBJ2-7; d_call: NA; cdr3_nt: TGTGCCAGCAGTTACAACGGGATCTCCTACGAGCAGTACTTC; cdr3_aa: CASSYNGISYEQYF
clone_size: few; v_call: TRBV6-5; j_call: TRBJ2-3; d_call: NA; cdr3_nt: TGTGCCAGCAGTTACTCGGGTGGGGTAGGAGATACGCAGTATTTT; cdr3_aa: CASSYSGGVGDTQYF
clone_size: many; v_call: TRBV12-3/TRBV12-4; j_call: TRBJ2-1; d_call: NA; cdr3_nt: TGTGCCAGCAGCACGGGGTTCTCGGCGAATGAGCAGTTCTTC; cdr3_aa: CASSTGFSANEQFF
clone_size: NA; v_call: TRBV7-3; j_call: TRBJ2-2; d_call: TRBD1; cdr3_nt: TGTGCCAGCAGCTTAACTGGGACAGGGGTCACCGGGGAGCTGTTTTTT; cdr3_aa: CASSLTGTGVTGELFF
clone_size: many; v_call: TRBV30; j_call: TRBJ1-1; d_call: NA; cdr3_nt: TGTGCCTGGAACCAGGGGCGGGGGGTTGCTTTCTTT; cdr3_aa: CAWNQGRGVAFF
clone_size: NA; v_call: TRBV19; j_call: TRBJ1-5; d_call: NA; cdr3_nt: TGTGCCAGTAGTAGCTCAGGGGTTCAGCCCCAGCATTTT; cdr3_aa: CASSSSGVQPQHF